The rows below give T cell receptor beta chains drawn from one sample of a study of identical twins. TCRdb re-called the 5' RACE reads with MiXCR, one entry per CDR3 protein. The data contain 400,000 to 500,000 distinct CDR3 sequences, around 20% of them singletons. Input material: naive T cells sorted from blood. Receptor source: a man over 45 in good health. Both conserved end residues are part of each CDR3. D genes are given only for firm matches. Only some rows state a clone size, as once, few, many or a class for expanded clones.

V	size	D	J	DNA	CDR3
TRBV5-1	many	NA	TRBJ2-1	TGCGCCAGCAGCTTGGCCAGTCTAGTTCGGGACAATGAGCAGTTCTTC	CASSLASLVRDNEQFF
TRBV6-5	few	NA	TRBJ2-7	TGTGCCAGCAGTGCCCCGTGGGAAGGGCAGTACTTC	CASSAPWEGQYF
TRBV6-2/TRBV6-3	NA	NA	TRBJ1-1	TGTGCCAGCAGTCAGACGACGGTGCGGGGCACTGAAGCTTTCTTT	CASSQTTVRGTEAFF
TRBV20-1	few	NA	TRBJ2-2	TGCAGTGCTAGAGATGGGGGACGGTACTCGAACACCGGGGAGCTGTTTTTT	CSARDGGRYSNTGELFF
TRBV6-2/TRBV6-3	few	NA	TRBJ1-5	TGTGCCAGCAGCAGACCGAGACAGGTGGTCAGCAATCAGCCCCAGCATTTT	CASSRPRQVVSNQPQHF
TRBV6-2/TRBV6-3	NA	NA	TRBJ1-1	TGTGCCAGCAGTCAGGGAATTCACACTGAAGCTTTCTTT	CASSQGIHTEAFF
TRBV12-3/TRBV12-4	many	TRBD2	TRBJ2-1	TGTGCCAGCAGTTTAGATCGGTTGGGACTAGCGGACAATGAGCAGTTCTTC	CASSLDRLGLADNEQFF
TRBV19	once	NA	TRBJ2-1	TGTGCCAGTAGTATAGGGACACACCACAGCTCCTACAATGAGCAGTTCTTC	CASSIGTHHSSYNEQFF
TRBV7-3	NA	TRBD1	TRBJ2-5	TGTGCCAGCAGCCGGACGGGACAGGGGGCTGAGACCCAGTACTTC	CASSRTGQGAETQYF
TRBV20-1	NA	TRBD1	TRBJ1-5	TGCAGTGCTAGTGACAGGGGATACAGCAATCAGCCCCAGCATTTT	CSASDRGYSNQPQHF
TRBV4-3	few	NA	TRBJ2-1	TGCGCCAGCAGCCCTATCTTAAGCTCCTACAATGAGCAGTTCTTC	CASSPILSSYNEQFF
TRBV29-1	NA	TRBD1	TRBJ2-3	TGCAGCGTTGAAGGACAGGGCCGGACAGATACGCAGTATTTT	CSVEGQGRTDTQYF
TRBV14	few	NA	TRBJ2-1	TGTGCCAGCAGCCAAGAGGGGACATTGACGGGATTCTACAATGAGCAGTTCTTC	CASSQEGTLTGFYNEQFF
TRBV10-3	NA	TRBD1	TRBJ1-1	TGTGCCATCAGTGTTGGGGACAGGACCGAAGCTTTCTTT	CAISVGDRTEAFF
TRBV20-1	few	TRBD2	TRBJ2-5	TGCAGTGCTAGTTGGGTCCCGGGGGGGCCGCAAGAGACCCAGTACTTC	CSASWVPGGPQETQYF
TRBV5-1	many	TRBD1	TRBJ2-7	TGCGCCAGCAGCCTATTACCGGGACAGGGTTTACTGGAGCAGTACTTC	CASSLLPGQGLLEQYF
TRBV7-2	NA	TRBD1	TRBJ1-1	TGTGCCAGCAGCTTATCGGACAGGACGAACACTGAAGCTTTCTTT	CASSLSDRTNTEAFF
TRBV29-1	NA	TRBD1	TRBJ2-1	TGCAGCGTTGAATTAGGACAGGGACCCAATGAGCAGTTCTTC	CSVELGQGPNEQFF
TRBV3-1	NA	TRBD1	TRBJ2-3	TGTGCCAGCAGCACAGGGGGCACATCCCACACAGATACGCAGTATTTT	CASSTGGTSHTDTQYF
TRBV20-1	NA	NA	TRBJ1-1	TGCAGTGCTAGGATCCACGGGCTAAACACTGAAGCTTTCTTT	CSARIHGLNTEAFF
TRBV24-1	NA	TRBD1	TRBJ2-5	TGTGCCACCAGTGATTTTCGACAGGGACGCCAAGAGACCCAGTACTTC	CATSDFRQGRQETQYF
TRBV5-1	few	TRBD1	TRBJ1-4	TGCGCCAGCAGCCAAGGGACAGGCAATGAAAAACTGTTTTTT	CASSQGTGNEKLFF
TRBV4-3	NA	TRBD2	TRBJ2-7	TGCGCCAGCAGCCAAGGGATGACTAGCGGTGTCTCCTACGAGCAGTACTTC	CASSQGMTSGVSYEQYF
TRBV5-1	NA	NA	TRBJ1-6	TGCGCCAGCAGTCCTCTTCAGCACAATTCACCCCTCCACTTT	CASSPLQHNSPLHF
TRBV19	many	TRBD1	TRBJ2-7	TGTGCCAGTAGTTTTGGGACAGGGGGCCACGAGCAGTACTTC	CASSFGTGGHEQYF
TRBV4-3	NA	NA	TRBJ2-1	TGCGCCAGCAGCCAAGATGGCCTAGCGAGCAATGAGCAGTTCTTC	CASSQDGLASNEQFF
TRBV5-1	many	TRBD1	TRBJ2-7	TGCGCCAGCAGGGGACAGGGAAGCGAGCAGTACTTC	CASRGQGSEQYF
TRBV7-9	once	NA	TRBJ2-5	TGTGCCAGCAGAACAACTAGGGAAGAGGCCCAGTACTTC	CASRTTREEAQYF
TRBV9	NA	NA	TRBJ2-1	TGTGCCAGCAGCGTAGGGTCGGGAGCACCCTACAATGAGCAGTTCTTC	CASSVGSGAPYNEQFF
TRBV4-3	NA	NA	TRBJ1-3	TGCGCCAGCAGCCAAGATTCAGGGACTGGAAACACCATATATTTT	CASSQDSGTGNTIYF